This T cell receptor beta chain is from a study of blood T cell repertoires in COVID-19. Study background: The United States, Italy and Spain supplied acute and convalescent COVID-19 samples. From T cells, B-cell-depleted T cells, or PBMCs came the material, which was cDNA or gDNA.

As handled by the study authors: Estimation of nucleated cell counts relied on the amplification of reference gene primers. Using immunoSEQ multiplex PCR, the repertoire was profiled, and TCRdb retains in-frame clones only, with some absent. V, J and clone size reflect that table, while D and trimming were determined from the DNA. Of 70,000 to 75,000 clones in the sample, 70% to 90% were seen once. This CDR3 is built from 13 residues. V was trimmed by 0 bases and J by 11 bases, leaving 14 bases between them. Germline CDR1 SGHNT, CDR2 YYREEE (reference sequence). Sequencing used peripheral blood. This receptor was taken from an elderly woman with active or convalescent COVID-19. V gene TRBV5-4 combines with J gene TRBJ1-1, with D possibly being TRBD1 (6 bases). CDR3 nucleotides: TGTGCCAGCAGCTTGGTATCAGGGGAGAGGGCTTTCTTT. Protein sequence: CASSLVSGERAFF. Using reference TRBV5-4 and TRBJ1-1 for the parts outside the CDR3, the full variable domain is ETGVTQSPTHLIKTRGQQVTLRCSSQSGHNTVSWYQQALGQGPQFIFQYYREEENGRGNFPPRFSGLQFPNYSSELNVNALELDDSALYLCASSLVSGERAFFGQGTRLTVV.